One sample yielded the 23 T cell receptor beta chains listed below, sequenced in a study of T cell changes during pregnancy in multiple sclerosis. The repertoire was sequenced with immunoSEQ multiplex PCR; TCRdb's copy has only in-frame clones and lacks some. This table has roughly 62,000 clones, roughly nine tenths appearing once. Sequencing was performed on peripheral blood, taken in the first trimester of pregnancy. These receptors all come from a female donor with multiple sclerosis, enrolled in a pregnancy study.

V and J are TRBV30 and TRBJ1-3, with TRBD1 as a possible D gene (5 bases). The CDR3 loop spans 13 amino acids. Germline V gene sequence: CDR1 GTSNPN, CDR2 SVGIG (reference sequence). V shed 6 bases and J shed 4 bases, with 13 bases lying between them. DNA for the CDR3: TGTGCCTGTAATGTCCAGGGAGGAAACACCATATATTTT. Protein: CACNVQGGNTIYF.

Comments on this clone: The same CDR3 is also encoded by other DNA sequences in this sample. V and J are TRBV6-5 and TRBJ1-1; D is perhaps TRBD1 (5 bases). This CDR3 spans 13 amino acids. CDR1 and CDR2 (germline): MNHEY, SVGAGI. V was shortened by 0 bases and J by 5 bases, with 7 bases between the two germline ends. CDR3 region: CASSYSGGTEAFF. Here the CDR3 DNA reads TGTGCCAGCAGTTACTCGGGGGGGACTGAAGCTTTCTTT.

This clone was detected once. The V call is TRBV7-9, the J call TRBJ1-2; TRBD1 agrees at 8 bases. From germline, CDR1 is SEHNR and CDR2 FQNEAQ (reference sequence). V lost 4 bases to trimming and J lost 13 bases; unmatched junction nucleotides: 8. The CDR3 loop spans 12 amino acids. For the CDR3, the DNA is TGTGCCAGCAGCTCCGAGACAGGGGCCTCCACCTTC. It specifies CASSSETGASTF. The full variable domain, in which reference TRBV7-9 and TRBJ1-2 provide the parts outside the CDR3, is DTGVSQNPRHKITKRGQNVTFRCDPISEHNRLYWYRQTLGQGPEFLTYFQNEAQLEKSRLLSDRFSAERPKGSFSTLEIQRTEQGDSAMYLCASSSETGASTFGSGTRLTVV.

The chain couples TRBV6-5 to TRBJ1-1; D is ambiguous. Trimming shortened V by 6 bases and J by 4 bases, and 9 bases separated the two germline ends. The CDR3 has 12 residues. CDR1 is MNHEY, CDR2 SVGAGI, per germline. In DNA, the CDR3 is TGTGCCAGCAGATCACCGGGCACTGAAGCTTTCTTT. Protein product: CASRSPGTEAFF.

The sample holds a few counts of this clone. V is TRBV7-9 and J is TRBJ1-3; no firm D call. Trimming removed 1 base from V and 0 bases from J, with 10 bases in between. The germline V gene has CDR1 SEHNR and CDR2 FQNEAQ (reference sequence). This CDR3 region has 16 residues. DNA for the CDR3: TGTGCCAGCAGCTTAGGTCTAAAGAGCTCTGGAAACACCATATATTTT. Translation: CASSLGLKSSGNTIYF.

This rearrangement joins TRBV4-1 to TRBJ1-5, with TRBD1 identical over 10 bases. Trimming cost V 1 base and J 9 bases; bases outside gene matches: 3. This CDR3 region has 14 residues. Germline values: CDR1 MGHRA, CDR2 YSYEKL. CDR3 coding DNA: TGCGCCAGCAGCCAAGGGGACAGGGGAGGGCCCCAGCATTTT. The encoded protein is CASSQGDRGGPQHF.

The chain employs TRBV6-1 and TRBJ1-5; possibly TRBD1 for D (5 bases). In germline, CDR1 is MNHNS, CDR2 SASEGT. Trimming shortened V by 5 bases and J by 5 bases, and 10 bases separated the two germline ends. The CDR3 has 13 amino acids. CDR3 loop: CASSTQGDQPQHF. The CDR3 region has the DNA TGTGCCAGCAGTACGCAGGGTGATCAGCCCCAGCATTTT.

The chain is built from TRBV5-1 and TRBJ2-5, with TRBD2 identical over 8 bases. Germline lookup yields CDR1 SGHRS and CDR2 YFSETQ. V dropped 4 bases and J dropped 4; count of bases not matched to a gene: 12. The CDR3 consists of 16 residues. The CDR3 reads CASSVSTSGGPETQYF. CDR3 coding DNA: TGCGCCAGCAGCGTTAGTACTAGCGGAGGGCCAGAGACCCAGTACTTC.

This chain joins TRBV4-1 and TRBJ2-1, with 8 positions matching TRBD1. CDR3 length: 13 amino acids. J lost 3 bases, V lost 10 bases, and 5 bases had no gene match. Germline V gene data show CDR1 as MGHRA and CDR2 as YSYEKL. CDR3 bases: TGCGCCACCCAGGGACAGGACTACAATGAGCAGTTCTTC. Translation: CATQGQDYNEQFF.

The chain links TRBV5-1 to TRBJ1-2, with 8 bases lining up with TRBD1. The trim removed 5 bases at V and 1 base at J, leaving 10 bases unmatched. Germline V lookup: CDR1 SGHRS, CDR2 YFSETQ. The CDR3 loop spans 16 amino acids. CDR3 DNA sequence: TGCGCCAGCAGATTTACTCCAGGGGGCTATAACTATGGCTACACCTTC. Translating gives CASRFTPGGYNYGYTF.

The V call is TRBV7-2, the J call TRBJ2-4; 14 bases are a match to TRBD2. Looked up from germline, CDR1 is SGHTA and CDR2 is FQGNSA. The ends lost 5 bases at V and 9 bases at J; junction bases unmatched: 3. The CDR3 covers 14 residues. CDR3 sequence reads: CASSPGLAGGIQYF. The CDR3 DNA reads TGTGCCAGCAGCCCAGGACTAGCGGGGGGCATTCAGTACTTC.

CDR3 loop: CASSLVVESSYEQYF. In DNA, the CDR3 is TGTGCCAGCAGCTTAGTCGTAGAGAGCTCCTACGAGCAGTACTTC. The V and J genes are TRBV7-6 and TRBJ2-7; D ambiguous. Germline CDR1 and CDR2: SGHVS and FNYEAQ. V was trimmed by 1 base and J by 0 bases, leaving 10 bases between them. The CDR3 consists of 15 residues.

J is TRBJ2-5 and V is TRBV2; 14 bases agree with TRBD2. CDR3 size: 15 residues. The germline V gene encodes CDR1 SNHLY and CDR2 FYNNEI. V gave up 9 bases and J gave up 3 bases; unmatched junction bases: 6. CDR3: CASTPGLAGEETQYF. Written as DNA, the CDR3 is TGTGCCAGTACTCCGGGACTAGCGGGAGAAGAGACCCAGTACTTC.

The chain combines TRBV6-1 with TRBJ2-7, with a tentative D call TRBD2 (6 bases). The CDR3 length is 14 residues. Germline-derived CDR1 and CDR2 are MNHNS and SASEGT. Trimming shortened V by 11 bases and J by 2 bases, and 19 bases separated the two germline ends. CDR3 sequence: CAHRRDFQTYEQYF. The CDR3 DNA sequence: TGTGCCCACAGGAGGGACTTCCAAACCTACGAGCAGTACTTC.

This sequence joins TRBV6-4 and TRBJ2-6; D perhaps matches TRBD1 (6 bases). The CDR3 runs 15 residues. Germline CDR1 MRHNA, CDR2 SNTAGT. V lost 2 bases to trimming and J lost 4 bases, with 9 bases between them. The CDR3 protein is CASSDRGSGANVLTF. In nucleotides, the CDR3 is TGTGCCAGCAGTGACAGGGGGTCCGGGGCCAACGTCCTGACTTTC.

The chain combines TRBV25-1 with TRBJ1-1, with a tentative D call TRBD1 (6 bases). CDR1 is MGHDK and CDR2 is SYGVNS in the germline V gene. Trimming stripped 4 bases from V and 5 bases from J, with 20 bases between. The CDR3 loop spans 16 amino acids. For the CDR3, the DNA is TGTGCCAGCAGTGCTCTCGGGGCAGGGGATTATACTGAAGCTTTCTTT. Translating it yields CASSALGAGDYTEAFF.

The chain couples TRBV6-6 to TRBJ1-1; TRBD1 might be the D (6 bases). CDR3 length equals 13 residues. The germline V gene has CDR1 MNHNY and CDR2 SVGAGI (reference sequence). Trimming took off 6 bases at V and 11 bases at J, with 19 bases between the two ends. This CDR3 is CASRNRDILFAFF. DNA for the CDR3: TGTGCCAGCAGAAACCGGGACATTCTATTCGCTTTCTTT.

This chain joins TRBV12-5 and TRBJ2-5, with 8 bases aligning to TRBD1. The CDR3 contains 15 residues. V was pared by 0 bases and J by 9 bases, with 9 bases of the junction left unmatched. Germline V gene data show CDR1 as LGHNT and CDR2 as FRNRAP. The CDR3 here is CASGLVQGGNDPQYF. CDR3 coding DNA: TGTGCTAGTGGTTTGGTACAGGGGGGAAATGACCCCCAGTACTTC. Full variable domain (remainder filled in from reference TRBV12-5 and TRBJ2-5): DARVTQTPRHKVTEMGQEVTMRCQPILGHNTVFWYRQTMMQGLELLAYFRNRAPLDDSGMPKDRFSAEMPDATLATLKIQPSEPRDSAVYFCASGLVQGGNDPQYFGPGTRLLVL.

CDR3 region: CAWSDPLRQVHTEAFF. For the CDR3, the DNA is TGTGCCTGGAGCGACCCGCTCCGACAGGTCCACACTGAAGCTTTCTTT. This chain joins TRBV30 and TRBJ1-1; D is perhaps TRBD1 (6 bases). This CDR3 is 16 amino acids long. Germline loops: CDR1 GTSNPN, CDR2 SVGIG (reference sequence). V was clipped by 3 bases and J by 3 bases, with 20 bases between them.

This chain uses TRBV5-6 with TRBJ2-7; 8 bases line up with TRBD1. Germline lookup yields CDR1 SGHDT and CDR2 YYEEEE. The CDR3 spans 15 residues. J lost 6 bases, V lost 2 bases, and 10 bases had no gene match. CDR3 coding DNA: TGTGCCAGCAGCTTCCCAGGGGGCGTTCGGGGCGAGCAGTACTTC. Protein: CASSFPGGVRGEQYF.

The chain carries TRBV5-5 and TRBJ2-7; tentatively, D is TRBD2 (5 bases). CDR1 is SGHKS, CDR2 YYEKEE, per germline (reference sequence). The CDR3 length is 15 residues. V shed 6 bases and J shed 3 bases, with 19 bases lying between them. The CDR3 reads CASTLDREDVYEQYF. CDR3 in DNA: TGTGCCAGCACCCTAGATCGGGAAGACGTCTACGAGCAGTACTTC.

The chain is built from TRBV10-3 and TRBJ1-1; the D gene is possibly TRBD1 (6 bases). The CDR3 runs 17 residues. CDR1 ENHRY and CDR2 SYGVKD come from the germline V gene. Trimming stripped 4 bases from V and 1 base from J, with 19 bases between. The CDR3 is CAISAGRGMMRNTEAFF. CDR3 nucleotide sequence: TGTGCCATCAGTGCTGGCAGGGGAATGATGCGGAACACTGAAGCTTTCTTT.

The rearrangement joins TRBV6-6 to TRBJ1-1; D gene unclear. Per the germline V gene, CDR1 is MNHNY and CDR2 is SVGAGI (reference sequence). The CDR3 loop spans 12 amino acids. V dropped 2 bases and J dropped 3 bases, with 4 bases sitting between them. The CDR3 DNA reads TGTGCCAGCAGTTACCGGGACACTGAAGCTTTCTTT. Translated, it gives CASSYRDTEAFF.